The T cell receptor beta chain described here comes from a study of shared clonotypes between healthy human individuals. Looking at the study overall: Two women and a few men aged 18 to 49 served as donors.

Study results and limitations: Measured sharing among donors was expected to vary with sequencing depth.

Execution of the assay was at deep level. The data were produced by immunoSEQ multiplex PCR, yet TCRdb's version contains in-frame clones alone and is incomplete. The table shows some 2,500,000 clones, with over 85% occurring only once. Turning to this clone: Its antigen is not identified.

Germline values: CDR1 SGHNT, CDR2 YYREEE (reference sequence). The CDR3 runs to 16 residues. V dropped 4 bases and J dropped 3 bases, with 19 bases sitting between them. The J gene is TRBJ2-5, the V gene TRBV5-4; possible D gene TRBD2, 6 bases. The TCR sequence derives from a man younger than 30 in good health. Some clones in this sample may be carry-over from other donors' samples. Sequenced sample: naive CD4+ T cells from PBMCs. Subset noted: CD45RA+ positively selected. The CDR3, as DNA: TGTGCCAGCAGCCGACACGCGGGGAGATGGGAAGAGACCCAGTACTTC. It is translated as CASSRHAGRWEETQYF.